This T cell receptor (beta chain) was profiled in a study of blood T cells in healthy people across ages (dated by TCRdb to about 2015). Regarding the research as a whole: In model experiments, template switching captured roughly one uniquely barcoded TCR beta cDNA molecule for every two T cells. Using the same blood draw, the study looked at two additional independent replicas of 1 million unique cDNA reads for two donors, one aged 18 to 30 and the other aged 80 or older. Using deep sequencing normalized with unique cDNA molecular identifiers, the study measured how TCR beta repertoire diversity changes with age. The donors were divided into four age groups: young (average approximately 15 years), middle-aged (roughly 42), aged (approximately 62) and long-lived (nearly 85). Donors of different ages were randomly distributed across sequencing lanes to avoid experimental bias.

The junction shows trimming of 3 bases on V and 4 bases on J, and the gene matches do not reach 4 bases of it. The germline V gene specifies SGHTA as CDR1 and FQGNSA as CDR2. The CDR3 holds 15 amino acids from the cysteine to the phenylalanine. The read is trimmed to its CDR3 DNA, 45 bases read in frame from base 1. Overall study outcomes, separate from this receptor: Bulk unsorted PBMC profiling prevented conclusive comparison of naive and antigen-experienced compartments. The long-lived group showed more naive CD4+ T cells, fewer expanded clones and increased TCR diversity than the aged group, suggesting age selection. Estimates of total diversity based on one million sequenced T cells were considered lower bounds and underestimates. Donor CMV infection status was unknown, potentially confounding age-related changes in expanded clonotypes. As age increased, observed TCR beta diversity per million T cells dropped in a roughly linear way, and a significant reduction was already evident by age 40. Observed TCR beta diversity correlated strongly with the percentage of naive T cells measured by flow cytometry.

This clonotype was found a few times. The antigen it recognizes is unknown. It has no much larger one-base neighbor in the sample; base qualities were not kept. Systemically healthy Caucasian individuals from Russia, some 38 in total and aged about 6 to 95 years, were included as donors. Approximately 9.3 milliliters of peripheral blood were collected from each donor into EDTA-treated Vacutainer tubes. Ficoll-Paque density-gradient centrifugation was used to isolate PBMCs, with at least 7 million per sample. Total RNA, at least 6 micrograms per sample, was extracted from PBMCs with Trizol reagent. For every donor, an aliquot of PBMCs went through flow cytometry to measure the percentages of naive CD45RAhigh/CD27high T cells. Library construction relied on 5' RACE. A second about 6 to 11 cycle PCR used a sample-barcoded 5' primer and a J-beta primer mix. Each TCR beta cDNA molecule received a unique molecular identifier from a template-switch 5' adaptor carrying 12 random nucleotides. At least 2.5 million CDR3-containing paired-end reads were obtained from each sample. First-strand cDNA synthesis was performed from all RNA using the Mint cDNA synthesis kit, with priming by a TRBC-specific oligonucleotide. All cDNA was treated with uracil-DNA glycosylase and then went through a first 18-cycle PCR with the universal primers M1SS and BC2_uni_R. The source study handled its data this way. For normalization, 1 million high-quality reads were randomly selected from each sample, with every read carrying a distinct molecular identifier. Reads with shared molecular identifiers were discarded instead of being binned into consensus sequences. MiTCR, run with a Q25 quality threshold and the strictest error-elimination algorithm, handled CDR3 identification, clonotype clustering and error correction. A nonparametric unseen species model using Euler transformation provided a lower-bound estimate of total TCR beta diversity. TCRdb reanalyzed the raw reads on its own, using fastp at Q25 for trimming and MiXCR for clone calling, and kept in-frame beta chains. Under each unique CDR3 protein, matching rows form one entry showing the most common genes and DNA. The V and J calls shown here were made by TCRdb, not taken from the authors' results. The sample has some 1,800,000 distinct CDR3 sequences on record, around 40% of them singletons. Around 23% of the sample goes to the ten largest clones.

Recombination connected TRBV7-2 to TRBJ2-1; 9 junctional bases match TRBD1. The TCR was taken from a human donor in good health. The specimen sequenced was blood. Read as DNA, the sequence is TGTGCCAGCAGCTTCTCGGGACAGGGTTACAATGAGCAGTTCTTC. This sequence encodes CASSFSGQGYNEQFF.